This is a list of T cell receptor beta chains from one sample in a study of blood T cell repertoires in COVID-19. The table came from immunoSEQ multiplex PCR; TCRdb's copy has only in-frame clones and leaves some out. The sample records fewer than 200,000 clones, 86% being singletons. The sequencing sample was made of peripheral blood. The receptors stem from a man aged 65 to 79 with active or convalescent COVID-19. Each CDR3 is given with its conserved first and last residue. The D gene is left open where the match is weak. A clone size is listed for some rows: how often the clone was seen (once, few, many), or a class if it is expanded.

j_gene	v_gene	d_gene	abundance	CDR3aa	CDR3nt
TRBJ1-2	TRBV30	.	.	CAWSATRVPFNGYTF	TGTGCCTGGAGTGCCACCCGGGTCCCTTTCAATGGCTACACCTTC
TRBJ2-2	TRBV18	.	.	CASSPILGELFF	TGTGCCAGCTCACCAATACTCGGGGAGCTGTTTTTT
TRBJ2-7	TRBV7-6	.	.	CASSLVYGEGVEQYF	TGTGCCAGCAGCTTAGTGTACGGCGAGGGGGTCGAGCAGTACTTC
TRBJ2-2	TRBV19	.	.	CASSINRVTNTGELFF	TGTGCCAGTAGTATTAACAGGGTTACGAACACCGGGGAGCTGTTTTTT
TRBJ1-5	TRBV10-3	TRBD1	.	CAISESQGAQPQHF	TGTGCCATCAGTGAGTCTCAGGGGGCCCAGCCCCAGCATTTT
TRBJ2-7	TRBV18	.	.	CASSPPVGGIGEQYF	TGTGCCAGCTCACCACCTGTCGGCGGGATTGGGGAGCAGTACTTC
TRBJ1-4	TRBV7-9	TRBD1	.	CASSLRRTGGYRGEKLFF	TGTGCCAGCAGCTTACGTAGGACAGGGGGATATCGTGGGGAAAAACTGTTTTTT
TRBJ2-7	TRBV28	.	few	CASSLGHRNSYEQYF	TGTGCCAGCAGTCTAGGCCACCGCAACTCCTACGAGCAGTACTTC
TRBJ1-1	TRBV7-9	.	.	CASSFSQVNTEAFF	TGTGCCAGCAGCTTCTCCCAGGTGAACACTGAAGCTTTCTTT
TRBJ1-2	TRBV4-1	.	.	CASSQDRGYGYTF	TGCGCCAGCAGCCAAGATCGCGGCTATGGCTACACCTTC
TRBJ1-2	TRBV10-2	TRBD1	once	CASSESGQLDGYTF	TGCGCCAGCAGTGAGTCGGGACAGCTGGATGGCTACACCTTC
TRBJ1-2	TRBV19	.	once	CASSMVTGANYGYTF	TGTGCCAGTAGTATGGTCACGGGAGCTAACTATGGCTACACCTTC
TRBJ1-1	TRBV27	.	.	CASSPLDRLSTEAFF	TGTGCCAGCAGCCCCTTGGACAGACTAAGCACTGAAGCTTTCTTT
TRBJ1-5	TRBV7-2	.	.	CASSVSAGGRGNQPQHF	TGTGCCAGCAGCGTCTCTGCGGGGGGTCGAGGCAATCAGCCCCAGCATTTT
TRBJ2-3	TRBV9	TRBD1	.	CASSFTPGTGSDTQYF	TGTGCCAGCAGCTTTACTCCAGGGACAGGGTCAGATACGCAGTATTTT
TRBJ1-5	TRBV28	.	.	CASSLRGQPQHF	TGTGCCAGCAGTTTAAGAGGCCAGCCCCAGCATTTT
TRBJ2-1	TRBV7-9	TRBD1	.	CASSWDRMTEQFF	TGTGCCAGCAGCTGGGACAGGATGACTGAGCAGTTCTTC
TRBJ2-5	TRBV6-5	TRBD1	once	CASRTGQETQYF	TGTGCCAGCAGGACAGGGCAAGAGACCCAGTACTTC
TRBJ1-1	TRBV7-2	.	.	CASSLDNRYEAFF	TGTGCCAGCAGCTTAGATAACAGGTATGAAGCTTTCTTT